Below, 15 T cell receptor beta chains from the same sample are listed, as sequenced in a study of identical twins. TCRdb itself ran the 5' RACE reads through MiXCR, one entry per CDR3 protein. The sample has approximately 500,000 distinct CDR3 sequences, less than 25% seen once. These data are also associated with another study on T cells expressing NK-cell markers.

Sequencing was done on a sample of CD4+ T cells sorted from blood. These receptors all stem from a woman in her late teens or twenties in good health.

This chain's CDR3 is CASNGASNNEQFF. The CDR3 nucleotides are TGCGCCAGCAACGGGGCTAGCAACAATGAGCAGTTCTTC. The J gene is TRBJ2-1, the V gene TRBV5-1; TRBD1 or TRBD2 may be the D gene (5 bases each). Germline assignment: CDR1 SGHRS and CDR2 YFSETQ. There are 13 residues in the CDR3. V lost 6 bases, J lost 5 bases, and 12 bases lay in between.

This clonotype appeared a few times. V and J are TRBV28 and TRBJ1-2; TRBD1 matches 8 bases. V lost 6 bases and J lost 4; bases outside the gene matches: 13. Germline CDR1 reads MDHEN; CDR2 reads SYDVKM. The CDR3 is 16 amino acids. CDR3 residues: CASRPPGTGQSYGYTF. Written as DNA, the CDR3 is TGTGCCAGCAGACCTCCCGGGACAGGACAGAGCTATGGCTACACCTTC.

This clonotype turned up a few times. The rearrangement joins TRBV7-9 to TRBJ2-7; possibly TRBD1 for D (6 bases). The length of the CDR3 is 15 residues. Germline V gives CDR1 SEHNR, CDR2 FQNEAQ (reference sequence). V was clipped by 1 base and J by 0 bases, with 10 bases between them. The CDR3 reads CASSLGQASSYEQYF. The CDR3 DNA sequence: TGTGCCAGCAGCTTAGGACAGGCGAGCTCCTACGAGCAGTACTTC.

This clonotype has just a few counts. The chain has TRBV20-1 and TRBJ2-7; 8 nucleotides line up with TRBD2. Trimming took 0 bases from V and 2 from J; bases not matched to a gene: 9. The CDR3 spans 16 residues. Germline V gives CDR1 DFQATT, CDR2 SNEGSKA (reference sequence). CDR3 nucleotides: TGCAGTGCTAGAGATCCGGGCGGGAGGACAACCTACGAGCAGTACTTC. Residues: CSARDPGGRTTYEQYF.

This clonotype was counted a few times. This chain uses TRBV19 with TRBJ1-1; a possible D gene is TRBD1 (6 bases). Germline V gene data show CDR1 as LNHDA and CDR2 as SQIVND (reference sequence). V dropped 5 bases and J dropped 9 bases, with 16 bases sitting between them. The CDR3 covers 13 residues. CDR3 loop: CASSVAGGQKAFF. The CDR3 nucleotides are TGTGCCAGTAGTGTCGCGGGGGGGCAGAAAGCTTTCTTT.

CDR3 loop: CASSLPNPGINEQFF. The CDR3 nucleotides read TGCGCCAGCAGCTTGCCGAACCCTGGGATCAATGAGCAGTTCTTC. This sequence joins TRBV5-1 and TRBJ2-1; D uncertain. This CDR3 comprises 15 residues. With 1 base removed from V and 6 bases from J, the gap between germline ends came to 14 bases. Per the germline V gene, CDR1 is SGHRS and CDR2 is YFSETQ.

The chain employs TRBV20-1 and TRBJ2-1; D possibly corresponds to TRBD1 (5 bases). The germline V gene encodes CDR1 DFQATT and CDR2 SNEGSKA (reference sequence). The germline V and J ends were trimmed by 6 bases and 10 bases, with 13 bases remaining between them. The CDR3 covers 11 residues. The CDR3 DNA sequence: TGCAGTGCCCAACAGGTTCGAGAGCAGTTCTTC. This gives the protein CSAQQVREQFF.

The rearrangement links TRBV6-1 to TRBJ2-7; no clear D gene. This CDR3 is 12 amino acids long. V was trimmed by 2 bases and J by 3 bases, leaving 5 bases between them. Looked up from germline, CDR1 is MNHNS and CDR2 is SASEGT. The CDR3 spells CASSEMGYEQYF. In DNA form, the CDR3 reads TGTGCCAGCAGTGAAATGGGCTACGAGCAGTACTTC.

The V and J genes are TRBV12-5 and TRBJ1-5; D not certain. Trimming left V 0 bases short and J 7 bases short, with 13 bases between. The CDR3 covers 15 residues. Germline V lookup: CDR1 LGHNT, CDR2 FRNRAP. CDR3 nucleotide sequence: TGTGCTAGTGGTTTGGTAGGTGGGGTAAGGCAGCCCCAGCATTTT. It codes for CASGLVGGVRQPQHF.

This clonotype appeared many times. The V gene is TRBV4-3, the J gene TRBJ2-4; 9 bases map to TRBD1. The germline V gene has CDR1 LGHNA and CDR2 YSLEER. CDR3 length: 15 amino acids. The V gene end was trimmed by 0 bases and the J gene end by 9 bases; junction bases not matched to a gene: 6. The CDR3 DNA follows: TGCGCCAGCAGCCAAGATATAAGACAGGGGGGCATTCAGTACTTC. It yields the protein CASSQDIRQGGIQYF.

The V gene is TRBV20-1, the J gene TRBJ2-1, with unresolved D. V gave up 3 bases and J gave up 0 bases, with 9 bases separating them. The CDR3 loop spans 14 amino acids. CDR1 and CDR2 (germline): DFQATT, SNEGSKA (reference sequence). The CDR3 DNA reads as TGCAGTGCTAGCGGGTGGGACTCCTACAATGAGCAGTTCTTC. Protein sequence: CSASGWDSYNEQFF.

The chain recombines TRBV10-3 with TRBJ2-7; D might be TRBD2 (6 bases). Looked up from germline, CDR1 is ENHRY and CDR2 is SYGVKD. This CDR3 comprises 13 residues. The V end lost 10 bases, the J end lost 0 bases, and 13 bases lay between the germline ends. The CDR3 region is CATWGESSYEQYF. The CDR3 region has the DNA TGTGCCACTTGGGGGGAGAGCTCCTACGAGCAGTACTTC.

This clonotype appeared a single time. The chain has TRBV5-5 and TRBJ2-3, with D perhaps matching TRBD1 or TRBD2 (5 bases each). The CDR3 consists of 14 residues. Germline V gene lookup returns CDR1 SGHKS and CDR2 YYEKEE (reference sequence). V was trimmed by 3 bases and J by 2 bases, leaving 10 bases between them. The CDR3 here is CASSSSGTTDTQYF. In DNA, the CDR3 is TGTGCCAGCAGCTCGTCGGGGACCACAGATACGCAGTATTTT.

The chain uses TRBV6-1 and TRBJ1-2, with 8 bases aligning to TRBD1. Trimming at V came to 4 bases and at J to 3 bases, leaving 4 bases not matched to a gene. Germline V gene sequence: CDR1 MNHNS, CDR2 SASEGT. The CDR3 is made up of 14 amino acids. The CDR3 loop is CASSGTGSDYGYTF. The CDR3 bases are TGTGCCAGCAGTGGGACAGGGAGCGACTATGGCTACACCTTC.

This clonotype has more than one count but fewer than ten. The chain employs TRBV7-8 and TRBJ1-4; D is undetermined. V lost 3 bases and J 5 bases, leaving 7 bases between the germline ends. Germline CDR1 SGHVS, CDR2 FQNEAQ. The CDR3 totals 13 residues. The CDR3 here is CASSFGPNEKLFF. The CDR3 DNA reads TGTGCCAGCAGCTTTGGGCCCAATGAAAAACTGTTTTTT.